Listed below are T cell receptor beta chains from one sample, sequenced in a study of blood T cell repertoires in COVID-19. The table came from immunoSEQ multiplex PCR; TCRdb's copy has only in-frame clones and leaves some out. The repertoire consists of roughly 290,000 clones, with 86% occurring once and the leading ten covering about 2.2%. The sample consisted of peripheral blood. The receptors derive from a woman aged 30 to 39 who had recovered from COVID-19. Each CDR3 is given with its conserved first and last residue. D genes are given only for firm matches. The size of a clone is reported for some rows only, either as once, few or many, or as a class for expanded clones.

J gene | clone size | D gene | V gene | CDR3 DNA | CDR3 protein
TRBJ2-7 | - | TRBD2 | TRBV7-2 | TGTGCCAGCAGCTTATTAGCGGGAGGTGACGAGCAGTACTTC | CASSLLAGGDEQYF
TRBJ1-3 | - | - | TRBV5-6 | TGTGCCAGCAGCTTGGGGCGGTCCTCTGGAAACACCATATATTTT | CASSLGRSSGNTIYF
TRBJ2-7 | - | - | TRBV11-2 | TGTGCCAGCAGCTTAGACGGGTCTTACGAGCAGTACTTC | CASSLDGSYEQYF
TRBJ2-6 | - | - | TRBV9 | TGTGCCAGCAGCGTGGGGGGACCCTCCCTCGGGGCCAACGTCCTGACTTTC | CASSVGGPSLGANVLTF
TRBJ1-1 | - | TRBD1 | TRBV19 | TGTGCCAGTAGTACTGCCGCCGGGACAGGGTATATGAACACTGAAGCTTTCTTT | CASSTAAGTGYMNTEAFF
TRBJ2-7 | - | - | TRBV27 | TGTGCCAGCAGTCCGAAGGCGACTGTCAGCTCCTACGAGCAGTACTTC | CASSPKATVSSYEQYF
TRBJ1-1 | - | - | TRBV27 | TGTGCCAGCAGCCTAGCATTGGGCACTGAAGCTTTCTTT | CASSLALGTEAFF
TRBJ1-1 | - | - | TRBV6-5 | TGTGCCAGCAGTCCCCAGTACCAGAACACTGAAGCTTTCTTT | CASSPQYQNTEAFF
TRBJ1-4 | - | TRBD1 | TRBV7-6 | TGTGCCAGCAGCGAACGACAGGGAACGAGTAAGGCTAATGAAAAACTGTTTTTT | CASSERQGTSKANEKLFF
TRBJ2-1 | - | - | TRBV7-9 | TGTGCCAGCAGCTTATCGGTTCTTCGCTCCTACAATGAGCAGTTCTTC | CASSLSVLRSYNEQFF
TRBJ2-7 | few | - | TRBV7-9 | TGTGCCAGCAGCCGCGGACAGAAGAGCTCCTACGAGCAGTACTTC | CASSRGQKSSYEQYF
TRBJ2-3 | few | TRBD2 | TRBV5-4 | TGTGCCAGCAGCTTGTCAGGTAGCGGGATCGCGCAGTATTTT | CASSLSGSGIAQYF
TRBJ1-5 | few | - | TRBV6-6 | TGTGCCAGCAGCCTGAGAGACATTTATCAGCCCCAGCATTTT | CASSLRDIYQPQHF
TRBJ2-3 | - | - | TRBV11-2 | TGTGCCAGCAGCTTAGACTTCACAGATACGCAGTATTTT | CASSLDFTDTQYF
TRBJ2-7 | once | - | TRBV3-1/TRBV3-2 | TGTGCCAGCAGCCCAGACACTAGTTCCTACGAGCAGTACTTC | CASSPDTSSYEQYF
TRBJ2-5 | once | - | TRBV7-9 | TGTGCCAGCAGCTTAGGGCCAGGGTATCCGGAGACCCAGTACTTC | CASSLGPGYPETQYF
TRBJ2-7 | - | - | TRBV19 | TGTGCCAGTAGTGTGATACAGGGAACCGACGAGCAGTACTTC | CASSVIQGTDEQYF
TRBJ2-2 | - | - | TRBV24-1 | TGTGCCACCAGTGATTTACTGTGGACTGGAAACACCGGGGAGCTGTTTTTT | CATSDLLWTGNTGELFF
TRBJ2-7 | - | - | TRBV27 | TGTGCCAGCAGTTTATCTACACCCTCCTACGAGCAGTACTTC | CASSLSTPSYEQYF
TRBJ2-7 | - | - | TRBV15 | TGTGCCACCAGCAGGTACGGGGACAACTCCTACGAGCAGTACTTC | CATSRYGDNSYEQYF
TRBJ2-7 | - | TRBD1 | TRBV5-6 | TGTGCCAGCAGCGTCGGTGACAGGGAACCCTACGAGCAGTACTTC | CASSVGDREPYEQYF
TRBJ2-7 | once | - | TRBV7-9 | TGTGCCAGCAGCCCCGGGGAAGGACGGAGGTCCTTCGAGCAGTACTTC | CASSPGEGRRSFEQYF
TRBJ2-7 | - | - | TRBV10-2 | TGCGCCAGCAGTGAGTCGGCAGGGCTTACCTACGAGCAGTACTTC | CASSESAGLTYEQYF
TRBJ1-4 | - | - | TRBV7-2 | TGTGCCAGCAGCACTTTCCGGAGGGTAGAGGAAAAACTGTTTTTT | CASSTFRRVEEKLFF